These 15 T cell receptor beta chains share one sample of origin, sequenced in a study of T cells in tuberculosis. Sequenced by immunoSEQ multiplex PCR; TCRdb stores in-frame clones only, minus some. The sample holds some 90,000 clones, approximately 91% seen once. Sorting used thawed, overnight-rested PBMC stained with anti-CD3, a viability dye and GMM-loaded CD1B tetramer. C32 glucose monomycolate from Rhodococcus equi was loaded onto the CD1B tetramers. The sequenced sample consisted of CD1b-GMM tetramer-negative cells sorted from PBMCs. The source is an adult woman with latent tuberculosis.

Written as DNA, the CDR3 is TGCAGCGTTGAACCGCCAGGGCAATATGGCTACACCTTC. This translates into CSVEPPGQYGYTF. The rearrangement joins TRBV29-1 to TRBJ1-2; D is possibly TRBD1 (5 bases). Germline values: CDR1 SQVTM, CDR2 ANQGSEA. Deletions cut 2 bases from V and 5 bases from J, with 12 bases between. The CDR3 contains 13 residues.

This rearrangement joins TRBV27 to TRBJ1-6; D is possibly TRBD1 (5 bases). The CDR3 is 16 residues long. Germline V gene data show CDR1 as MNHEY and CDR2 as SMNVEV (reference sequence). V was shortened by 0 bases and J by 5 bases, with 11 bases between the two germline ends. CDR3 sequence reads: CASSLSTQGNNSPLHF. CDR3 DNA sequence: TGTGCCAGCAGTTTATCCACTCAGGGTAATAATTCACCCCTCCACTTT.

In nucleotides, the CDR3 is TGCGCCAGCAGCCCGGGACAGGGCTTCCACGAGCAGTACTTC. It translates to CASSPGQGFHEQYF. This chain joins TRBV5-1 and TRBJ2-7; 9 bases agree with TRBD1. CDR3 length: 14 residues. V gave up 4 bases and J gave up 5 bases; unmatched junction bases: 7. Germline assignment: CDR1 SGHRS and CDR2 YFSETQ.

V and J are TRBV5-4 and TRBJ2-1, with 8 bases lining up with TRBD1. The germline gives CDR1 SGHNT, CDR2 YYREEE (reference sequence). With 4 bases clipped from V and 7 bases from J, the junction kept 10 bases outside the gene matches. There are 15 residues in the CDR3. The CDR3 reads CASSVRQGMWNEQFF. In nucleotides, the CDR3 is TGTGCCAGCAGCGTAAGACAGGGGATGTGGAATGAGCAGTTCTTC. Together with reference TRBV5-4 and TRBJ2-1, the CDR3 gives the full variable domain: ETGVTQSPTHLIKTRGQQVTLRCSSQSGHNTVSWYQQALGQGPQFIFQYYREEENGRGNFPPRFSGLQFPNYSSELNVNALELDDSALYLCASSVRQGMWNEQFFGPGTRLTVL.

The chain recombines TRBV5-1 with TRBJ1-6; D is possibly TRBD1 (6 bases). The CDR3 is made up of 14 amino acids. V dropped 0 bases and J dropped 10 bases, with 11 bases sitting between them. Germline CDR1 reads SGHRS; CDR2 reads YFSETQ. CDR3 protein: CASSLEGTLSPLHF. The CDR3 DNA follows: TGCGCCAGCAGCTTGGAGGGGACACTATCACCCCTCCACTTT. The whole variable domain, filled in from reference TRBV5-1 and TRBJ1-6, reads KAGVTQTPRYLIKTRGQQVTLSCSPISGHRSVSWYQQTPGQGLQFLFEYFSETQRNKGNFPGRFSGRQFSNSRSEMNVSTLELGDSALYLCASSLEGTLSPLHFGNGTRLTVT.

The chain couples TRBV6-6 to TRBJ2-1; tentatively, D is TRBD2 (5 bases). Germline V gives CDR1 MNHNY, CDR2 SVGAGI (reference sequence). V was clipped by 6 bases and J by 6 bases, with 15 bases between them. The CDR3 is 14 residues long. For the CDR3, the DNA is TGTGCCAGCAGGGGGAATAGCGTCGGCAATGAGCAGTTCTTC. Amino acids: CASRGNSVGNEQFF.

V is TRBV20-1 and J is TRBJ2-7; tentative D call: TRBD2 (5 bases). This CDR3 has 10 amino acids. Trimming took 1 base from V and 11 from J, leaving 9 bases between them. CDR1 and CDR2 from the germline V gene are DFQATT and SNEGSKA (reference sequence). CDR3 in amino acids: CSARGGREYV. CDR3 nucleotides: TGCAGTGCTAGAGGTGGGAGAGAGTACGTC.

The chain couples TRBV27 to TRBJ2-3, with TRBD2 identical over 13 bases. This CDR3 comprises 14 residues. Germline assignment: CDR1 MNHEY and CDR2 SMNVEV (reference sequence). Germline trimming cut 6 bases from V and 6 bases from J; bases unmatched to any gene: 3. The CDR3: CASRLAGGPDTQYF. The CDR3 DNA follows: TGTGCCAGCAGACTAGCGGGGGGGCCGGATACGCAGTATTTT.

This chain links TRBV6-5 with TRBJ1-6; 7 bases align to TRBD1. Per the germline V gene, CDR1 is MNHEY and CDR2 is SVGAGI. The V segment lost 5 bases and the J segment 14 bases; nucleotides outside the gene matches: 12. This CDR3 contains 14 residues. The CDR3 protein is CASSGLEGGQSLHF. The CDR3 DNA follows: TGTGCCAGCAGTGGACTTGAGGGGGGACAGTCCCTCCACTTT.

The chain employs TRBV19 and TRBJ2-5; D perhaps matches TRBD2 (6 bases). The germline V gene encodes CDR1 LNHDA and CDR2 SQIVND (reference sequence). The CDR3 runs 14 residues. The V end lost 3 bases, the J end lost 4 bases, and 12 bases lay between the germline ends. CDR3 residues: CASSMGTSPETQYF. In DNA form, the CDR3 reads TGTGCCAGTAGTATGGGCACTAGCCCAGAGACCCAGTACTTC.

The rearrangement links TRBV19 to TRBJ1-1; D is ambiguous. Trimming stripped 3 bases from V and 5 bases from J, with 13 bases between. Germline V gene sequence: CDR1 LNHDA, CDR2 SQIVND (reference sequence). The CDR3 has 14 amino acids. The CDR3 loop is CASSISLHGTEAFF. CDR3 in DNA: TGTGCCAGTAGTATTAGTCTGCACGGGACTGAAGCTTTCTTT.

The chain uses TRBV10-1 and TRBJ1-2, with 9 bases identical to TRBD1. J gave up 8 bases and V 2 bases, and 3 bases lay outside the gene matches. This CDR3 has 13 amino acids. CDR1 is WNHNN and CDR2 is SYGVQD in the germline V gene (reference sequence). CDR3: CASSETGGSGYTF. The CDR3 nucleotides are TGCGCCAGCAGTGAGACAGGGGGCTCCGGCTACACCTTC.

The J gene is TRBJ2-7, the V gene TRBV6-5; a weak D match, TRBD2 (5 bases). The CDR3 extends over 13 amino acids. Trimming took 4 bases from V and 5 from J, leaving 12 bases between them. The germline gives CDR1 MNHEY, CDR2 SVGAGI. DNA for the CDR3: TGTGCCAGCAGTTTGGCCTCCGGGAACGAGCAGTACTTC. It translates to CASSLASGNEQYF.

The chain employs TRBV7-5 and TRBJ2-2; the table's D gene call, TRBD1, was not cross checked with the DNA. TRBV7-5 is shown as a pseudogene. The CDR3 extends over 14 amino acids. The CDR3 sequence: CASTTNPNTGELFF. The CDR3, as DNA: TGTGCCAGCACCACAAATCCAAACACCGGGGAGCTGTTTTTT.

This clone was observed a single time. The CDR3 protein is CASSLRLAGEETQYF. For the CDR3, the DNA is TGTGCCAGCAGCCTGCGGTTAGCGGGGGAGGAGACCCAGTACTTC. The gene calls are TRBV11-2 and TRBJ2-5; 9 bases agree with TRBD2. The CDR3 runs 15 residues. Trimming took 5 bases from V and 5 from J; bases not matched to a gene: 9. The germline CDR1 and CDR2 sequences are SGHAT and FQNNGV.